A single sample is the source of the 25 T cell receptor beta chains below, sequenced in a study of blood T cell repertoires in COVID-19. Libraries were prepared by immunoSEQ multiplex PCR; TCRdb keeps only in-frame clonotypes and omits some of them. The data hold about 270,000 clones, with roughly 84% observed a single time. Source material: peripheral blood. These receptors came from a woman younger than 35 with acute or convalescent COVID-19.

This chain joins TRBV9 and TRBJ1-4, with TRBD1 as a possible D gene (6 bases). The V end was cut by 0 bases, the J end by 8 bases, with 14 bases between. CDR1 and CDR2 from the germline V gene are SGDLS and YYNGEE. The CDR3 is made up of 15 amino acids. CDR3 in amino acids: CASSVGLQGIEKLFF. The CDR3 DNA reads as TGTGCCAGCAGCGTAGGTTTGCAGGGGATCGAAAAACTGTTTTTT. Using reference TRBV9 and TRBJ1-4 for the parts outside the CDR3, the full variable domain is DSGVTQTPKHLITATGQRVTLRCSPRSGDLSVYWYQQSLDQGLQFLIQYYNGEERAKGNILERFSAQQFPDLHSELNLSSLELGDSALYFCASSVGLQGIEKLFFGSGTQLSVL.

The chain uses TRBV12-3 or TRBV12-4 and TRBJ2-7; D is unclear. V lost 3 bases to trimming and J lost 10 bases, with 10 bases between them. CDR3 length equals 11 residues. The DNA of the CDR3 is TGTGCCAGCAGTTTGAGTAGCCGCCAGTACTTC. Its translation: CASSLSSRQYF.

The genes are TRBV18 and TRBJ2-3, with 8 bases identical to TRBD2. CDR1 and CDR2 from the germline V gene are KGHSH and LQKENI. Trimming removed 3 bases from V and 4 bases from J; junction bases left unmatched: 6. This CDR3 spans 15 amino acids. For the CDR3, the DNA is TGTGCCAGCTCACCCCGGCGGGAGGAGGCAGATACGCAGTATTTT. Residues: CASSPRREEADTQYF.

This clone showed up just a few times. The gene calls are TRBV10-3 and TRBJ1-1, with TRBD1 matching over 9 bases. Germline values: CDR1 ENHRY, CDR2 SYGVKD. The CDR3 length is 13 residues. The V and J ends lost 6 bases and 3 bases, in that order; junction bases with no gene match: 2. CDR3: CAIRDRGDTEAFF. The CDR3 nucleotides are TGTGCCATCAGGGACAGGGGTGACACTGAAGCTTTCTTT.

The rearrangement joins TRBV6-6 to TRBJ2-7, with D possibly TRBD2 on 5 matching bases. Trimming pared 0 bases from V and 6 bases from J, leaving 18 bases between. The CDR3 totals 16 residues. The V gene's germline CDR1 is MNHNY and CDR2 SVGAGI (reference sequence). As DNA, the CDR3 is TGTGCCAGCAGTTACTCGAAGGCCCGTACGGGGAGCGAGCAGTACTTC. It yields the protein CASSYSKARTGSEQYF.

The chain links TRBV7-8 to TRBJ2-6; D perhaps matches TRBD1 (5 bases). The germline CDR1 and CDR2 sequences are SGHVS and FQNEAQ. Trimming left V 4 bases short and J 1 base short, with 14 bases between. The CDR3 length is 17 residues. CDR3 in amino acids: CASSSRWPGSGANVLTF. The CDR3 nucleotides are TGTGCCAGCAGCTCCCGTTGGCCAGGGTCTGGGGCCAACGTCCTGACTTTC.

The rearrangement joins TRBV18 to TRBJ1-6; 10 bases agree with TRBD1. In germline, CDR1 is KGHSH, CDR2 LQKENI. The CDR3 loop spans 15 amino acids. The ends lost 6 bases at V and 9 bases at J; junction bases unmatched: 8. The CDR3 DNA sequence: TGTGCCAGCTCCCTAGGGGACAGGGGAATTTCACCCCTCCACTTT. Its protein is CASSLGDRGISPLHF.

The chain combines TRBV27 with TRBJ2-7, with a tentative D call TRBD2 (5 bases). Between the trimmed V and J ends, which lost 2 bases and 3 bases, there was a span of 11 bases. This CDR3 comprises 14 residues. The V gene's germline CDR1 is MNHEY and CDR2 SMNVEV (reference sequence). CDR3 nucleotide sequence: TGTGCCAGCAGTTTAAGAGGACTCCTCTACGAGCAGTACTTC. Its protein is CASSLRGLLYEQYF.

This chain joins TRBV5-6 and TRBJ1-2, with no clear D. CDR1 is SGHDT and CDR2 is YYEEEE in the germline V gene. V was shortened by 0 bases and J by 5 bases, with 17 bases between the two germline ends. This CDR3 contains 16 residues. Written as DNA, the CDR3 is TGTGCCAGCAGCTTGGGGTCGTCCCGGGGAAGGTATGGCTACACCTTC. Encoded protein: CASSLGSSRGRYGYTF. Full variable domain (outside the CDR3, taken from reference TRBV5-6 and TRBJ1-2): DAGVTQSPTHLIKTRGQQVTLRCSPKSGHDTVSWYQQALGQGPQFIFQYYEEEERQRGNFPDRFSGHQFPNYSSELNVNALLLGDSALYLCASSLGSSRGRYGYTFGSGTRLTVV.

The CDR3 DNA follows: TGTGCCAGCAGCGCAGTAACAGGGGGCTATGGCTACACCTTC. This sequence encodes CASSAVTGGYGYTF. J is TRBJ1-2 and V is TRBV9, with TRBD1 identical over 8 bases. V trimming: 3 bases; J trimming: 4 bases; junction bases outside the gene matches: 5. CDR1 SGDLS and CDR2 YYNGEE come from the germline V gene. The CDR3 is 14 amino acids.

This chain joins TRBV28 and TRBJ2-1; maybe TRBD2 (5 bases). Germline V gene data show CDR1 as MDHEN and CDR2 as SYDVKM. The CDR3 runs to 13 residues. The V end was cut by 7 bases, the J end by 10 bases, with 17 bases between. The CDR3 region is CASTLGFRREQFF. Here the CDR3 DNA reads TGTGCCAGCACGCTGGGGTTCAGGAGGGAGCAGTTCTTC.

This chain joins TRBV7-2 and TRBJ2-2; tentatively, D is TRBD2 (5 bases). The germline V and J ends were trimmed by 7 bases and 7 bases, with 19 bases remaining between them. Germline V gene data show CDR1 as SGHTA and CDR2 as FQGNSA. The CDR3 spans 15 residues. CDR3 residues: CASTLTGITGGELFF. As DNA, the CDR3 is TGTGCCAGCACCTTGACGGGGATCACTGGCGGGGAGCTGTTTTTT.

This clone was counted a few times. The chain uses TRBV5-4 and TRBJ2-7, with 9 bases lining up with TRBD2. J lost 2 bases, V lost 3 bases, and 3 bases had no gene match. The CDR3 sequence is 14 residues long. Germline V lookup: CDR1 SGHNT, CDR2 YYREEE (reference sequence). The CDR3 coding sequence is TGTGCCAGCAGCTCCATAGCGGGAGCCTACGAGCAGTACTTC. Protein sequence: CASSSIAGAYEQYF.

J is TRBJ1-1 and V is TRBV15; 9 bases agree with TRBD1. This CDR3 region has 15 residues. V gave up 5 bases and J gave up 5 bases; unmatched junction bases: 9. Looked up from germline, CDR1 is LNHNV and CDR2 is YYDKDF (reference sequence). CDR3 in amino acids: CATSVTRDRVTEAFF. The CDR3, as DNA: TGTGCCACCAGCGTAACTAGGGACAGGGTGACTGAAGCTTTCTTT.

CDR3 sequence (DNA): TGTGCCAGCAGTGTATTGGCAGGGCCCAATGAAAAACTGTTTTTT. It yields the protein CASSVLAGPNEKLFF. This chain links TRBV6-4 with TRBJ1-4; D possibly corresponds to TRBD1 (5 bases). The CDR3 totals 15 residues. Trimming removed 4 bases from V and 5 bases from J, with 14 bases in between. In germline, CDR1 is MRHNA, CDR2 SNTAGT.

The V gene is TRBV11-2, the J gene TRBJ2-1, with 9 nucleotides matching TRBD2. The CDR3 totals 16 residues. Germline loops: CDR1 SGHAT, CDR2 FQNNGV. The ends lost 1 base at V and 3 bases at J; junction bases unmatched: 4. The CDR3 protein is CASSLVSSGVYNEQFF. Written as DNA, the CDR3 is TGTGCCAGCAGCTTAGTATCTAGCGGGGTCTACAATGAGCAGTTCTTC.

The V call is TRBV9, the J call TRBJ2-1, with D possibly TRBD2 on 6 matching bases. V dropped 0 bases and J dropped 5 bases, with 12 bases sitting between them. Germline CDR1 and CDR2: SGDLS and YYNGEE. The CDR3 loop spans 15 amino acids. The CDR3, as DNA: TGTGCCAGCAGCGTAGCTCTAGGCGGGAACAATGAGCAGTTCTTC. Translation gives CASSVALGGNNEQFF.

The chain carries TRBV7-2 and TRBJ1-5; 11 positions match TRBD1. Germline trimming cut 5 bases from V and 4 bases from J; bases unmatched to any gene: 10. The germline CDR1 and CDR2 sequences are SGHTA and FQGNSA. This CDR3 spans 17 amino acids. Here the CDR3 reads CASSPGGTGGFNQPQHF. CDR3 coding DNA: TGTGCCAGCAGCCCGGGCGGGACAGGGGGTTTTAATCAGCCCCAGCATTTT.

The chain couples TRBV27 to TRBJ2-7; D unclear. The CDR3 loop spans 13 amino acids. Trimming stripped 2 bases from V and 4 bases from J, with 9 bases between. CDR1 and CDR2 from the germline V gene are MNHEY and SMNVEV (reference sequence). CDR3 sequence reads: CASSLGLLYEQYF. The CDR3 bases are TGTGCCAGCAGTTTAGGCCTGTTATACGAGCAGTACTTC.

The chain carries TRBV9 and TRBJ2-1, with 9 bases aligning to TRBD2. The CDR3 is 16 amino acids. Unmatched junction bases numbered 6, after V lost 0 bases and J lost 5 bases. Germline values: CDR1 SGDLS, CDR2 YYNGEE. The CDR3 region is CASSVDSGSVDNEQFF. The CDR3 DNA follows: TGTGCCAGCAGCGTAGATAGCGGGAGCGTGGACAATGAGCAGTTCTTC.

The chain employs TRBV7-2 and TRBJ1-5; D is ambiguous. From germline, CDR1 is SGHTA and CDR2 FQGNSA. The CDR3 runs to 13 residues. V gave up 5 bases and J gave up 4 bases, with 9 bases separating them. DNA of the CDR3: TGTGCCAGCAGCCCAGAATGGAATCAGCCCCAGCATTTT. Its translation is CASSPEWNQPQHF.

The rearrangement joins TRBV6-6 to TRBJ2-7; perhaps TRBD1 as D (5 bases). Germline V lookup: CDR1 MNHNY, CDR2 SVGAGI (reference sequence). Between the trimmed V and J ends, which lost 3 bases and 4 bases, there was a span of 13 bases. The CDR3 is 14 residues long. The CDR3 nucleotides are TGTGCCAGCAGTTATATGCAGGGTCTGTACGAGCAGTACTTC. Amino acids: CASSYMQGLYEQYF.

This clone has a single count. The germline gene is not matched at one end of the junction; a read error may be the cause. This CDR3 is CASTSGTSGRAF. The CDR3 DNA sequence: TGTGCCAGCACCTCCGGGACTAGCGGGAGGGCTTTC. The chain uses TRBV28 and TRBJ2-7, with 16 bases matching TRBD2. This CDR3 is 12 amino acids long. CDR1 is MDHEN, CDR2 SYDVKM, per germline.

The J gene is TRBJ2-7, the V gene TRBV28, with TRBD1 as a possible D gene (6 bases). Between the trimmed V and J ends, which lost 3 bases and 5 bases, there was a span of 14 bases. The CDR3 spans 14 residues. Germline V gives CDR1 MDHEN, CDR2 SYDVKM. The CDR3 sequence: CASSLGAGVHEQYF. The CDR3 DNA reads TGTGCCAGCAGTTTGGGGGCAGGGGTCCACGAGCAGTACTTC.

The J gene is TRBJ2-7, the V gene TRBV7-9, with 7 bases aligning to TRBD2. J gave up 0 bases and V 9 bases, and 2 bases lay outside the gene matches. This CDR3 region has 12 residues. The germline V gene encodes CDR1 SEHNR and CDR2 FQNEAQ (reference sequence). DNA of the CDR3: TGTGCCAGTGGCGGGAGCTCCTACGAGCAGTACTTC. This encodes CASGGSSYEQYF.